A selection of T cell receptor beta chains follows, all from one sample in a study of graft-versus-host responses after intestinal transplantation. Profiled with immunoSEQ multiplex PCR; TCRdb holds only in-frame clones, not every one. The table has approximately 10,000 clones, 29% seen once; the top ten hold more than 5.5%. Sequenced here: alloreactive CD8+ T cells from a mixed lymphocyte reaction culture, sampled before intestinal transplant. The origin of the receptors is a human patient who received an intestinal transplant. The CDR3 runs from the conserved cysteine through the conserved F or W. The D gene is left open where the match is weak. Only some rows state a clone size, as once, few, many or a class for expanded clones.

>TRBV12-5|TRBJ2-2|NA|TRBD1
TGTGCTAGTGGCCTGGACAGGGGGCCCCACGGGGAGCTGTTTTTT
CASGLDRGPHGELFF
>TRBV4-1|TRBJ2-5|once|NA
TGCGCCAGCAGCGAGGAGCTAGTCTCGGTCGAGACCCAGTACTTC
CASSEELVSVETQYF
>TRBV7-9|TRBJ2-7|few|NA
TGTGCCAGCAGCCCCCGCGCAGAGGCCTACGAGCAGTACTTC
CASSPRAEAYEQYF
>TRBV9|TRBJ1-2|medium-sized|NA
TGTGCCAGCAGCACCTCGTCGGGGGGTGAGGGCTACACCTTC
CASSTSSGGEGYTF
>TRBV5-4|TRBJ2-5|medium-sized|NA
TGTGCCAGCAGCTTGCTCCTCGGAGAGACCCAGTACTTC
CASSLLLGETQYF
>TRBV12-5|TRBJ1-1|NA|NA
TGTGCTAGTGGTCTCTCCGTTCGGGAGGACACTGAAGCTTTCTTT
CASGLSVREDTEAFF
>TRBV5-4|TRBJ2-6|NA|TRBD1
TGTGCCAGCAGCCGCCAGGGACAGGGGAGTTCTGGGGCCAACGTCCTGACTTTC
CASSRQGQGSSGANVLTF
>TRBV19|TRBJ2-1|NA|NA
TGTGCCAGTAGTATAGATAAGCTAGCGTGGGATGAGCAGTTCTTC
CASSIDKLAWDEQFF
>TRBV12-2|TRBJ2-5|NA|NA
TGTGCAAGTCGCTTAAAGAGTCAAGAGACCCAGTACTTC
CASRLKSQETQYF
>TRBV15|TRBJ2-7|few|TRBD1
TGTGCCACCAGCAGCCGGAGTACCGGGACAGACGAGCAGTACTTC
CATSSRSTGTDEQYF
>TRBV5-6|TRBJ2-1|NA|NA
TGTGCCAGCAGCTTGTTAGGAGGGGATGAGCAGTTCTTC
CASSLLGGDEQFF
>TRBV13|TRBJ2-7|medium-sized|NA
TGTGCCAGCAGCGGCCAACCCTACGAGCAGTACTTC
CASSGQPYEQYF
>TRBV5-8|TRBJ2-3|few|TRBD1
TGTGCCAGCAGCACCCCAGGGGGCTCGAGGGAAGATACGCAGTATTTT
CASSTPGGSREDTQYF
>TRBV7-6|TRBJ1-1|NA|NA
TGTGCCAGCAGCTTAGGAGATTGGGGGCAGCGGAACACTGAAGCTTTCTTT
CASSLGDWGQRNTEAFF
>TRBV27|TRBJ1-2|NA|NA
TGTGCCAGCAGTTTTTCTGGGGCGGGGTATGGCTACACCTTC
CASSFSGAGYGYTF
>TRBV6-1|TRBJ1-2|few|TRBD1
TGTGCCAGCAGCCGTACCCGGACAGGGGTGTGGGGCTACACCTTC
CASSRTRTGVWGYTF
>TRBV7-9|TRBJ2-5|few|NA
TGTGCCAGCAGCTTAGCCCTCGAAGAGACCCAGTACTTC
CASSLALEETQYF
>TRBV6-5|TRBJ1-5|few|NA
TGTGCCAGCAGTGACGGGTGGGAGCCCCAGCATTTT
CASSDGWEPQHF
>TRBV10-3|TRBJ2-7|NA|NA
TGTGCCATCAGTGATGGGGGGGCGACGATCTACGAGCAGTACTTC
CAISDGGATIYEQYF
>TRBV27|TRBJ2-1|many|NA
TGTGCCAGCAGTTTATCGTGGGGGGGGGCTGGTGAGCAGTTCTTC
CASSLSWGGAGEQFF
>TRBV13|TRBJ2-3|NA|TRBD2
TGTGCCAGCAGCCCCCGACTAGCGGGGGTAACAGATACGCAGTATTTT
CASSPRLAGVTDTQYF
>TRBV9|TRBJ2-1|NA|NA
TGTGCCAGCAGCGTTGGGCCCAATGAGCAGTTCTTC
CASSVGPNEQFF
>TRBV11-2|TRBJ2-7|NA|TRBD1
TGTGCCAGCAGCGCGACAGGGTGGTCCTACGAGCAGTACTTC
CASSATGWSYEQYF
>TRBV19|TRBJ1-1|NA|NA
TGTGCCAGTAGTATGTGGGGGGAAAGCTATCCTGAAGCTTTCTTT
CASSMWGESYPEAFF
>TRBV2|TRBJ2-7|medium-sized|NA
TGTGCCAGCATCGGCGGGAATATTCTTTACGAGCAGTACTTC
CASIGGNILYEQYF
>TRBV5-6|TRBJ1-2|medium-sized|TRBD1
TGTGCCAGCAGCGGAGACAGGGACTATGGCTACACCTTC
CASSGDRDYGYTF
>TRBV19|TRBJ2-2|NA|TRBD2
TGTGCCAGTAGTATTTGGGGGGGAACCGGGGAGCTGTTTTTT
CASSIWGGTGELFF
>TRBV11-2|TRBJ2-5|NA|TRBD1
TGTGCCAGCAGCCCCGGGGACAGGGGGTTGGGAGAGACCCAGTACTTC
CASSPGDRGLGETQYF
>TRBV2|TRBJ2-7|few|TRBD2
TGTGCCAGCAGTGATCGGTGGGGGGGGGAGTACGAGCAGTACTTC
CASSDRWGGEYEQYF